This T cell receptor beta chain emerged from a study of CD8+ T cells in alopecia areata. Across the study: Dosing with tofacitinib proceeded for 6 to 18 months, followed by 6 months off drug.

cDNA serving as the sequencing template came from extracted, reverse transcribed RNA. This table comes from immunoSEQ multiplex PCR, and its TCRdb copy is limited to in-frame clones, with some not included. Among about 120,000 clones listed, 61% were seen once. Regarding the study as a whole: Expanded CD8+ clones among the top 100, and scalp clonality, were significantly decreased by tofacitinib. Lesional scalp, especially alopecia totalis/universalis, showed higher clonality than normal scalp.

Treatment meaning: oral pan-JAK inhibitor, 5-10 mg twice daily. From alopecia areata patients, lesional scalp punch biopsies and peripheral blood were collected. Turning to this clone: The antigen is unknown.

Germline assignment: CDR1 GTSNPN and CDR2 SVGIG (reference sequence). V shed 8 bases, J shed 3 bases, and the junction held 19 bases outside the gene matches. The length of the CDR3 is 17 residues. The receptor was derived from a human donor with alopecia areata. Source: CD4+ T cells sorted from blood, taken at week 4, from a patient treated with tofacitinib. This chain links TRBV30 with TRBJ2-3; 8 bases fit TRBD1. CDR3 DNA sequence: TGTGCCCGACAGGGGTGGGTTACAGGGGCTACTACAGATACGCAGTATTTT. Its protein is CARQGWVTGATTDTQYF.